The rows below give T cell receptor beta chains drawn from one sample of a study of T cell responses to AZD1222 COVID-19 vaccine. Some clones are missing from TCRdb's copy, which holds only in-frame ones; the method was immunoSEQ multiplex PCR. The repertoire holds 200,000 or so clones, with about 93% as singletons. The specimen was peripheral blood, collected 28 days after the second AZD1222 dose. The origin of the receptors is an adult who received the AZD1222 COVID-19 vaccine. CDR3s include the opening cysteine and the closing phenylalanine or tryptophan. Each record gives: J gene, D gene, V gene, CDR3 protein, CDR3 DNA. The D gene is left open where the match is weak.

j_call: TRBJ1-1
d_call: NA
v_call: TRBV18
cdr3_aa: CASSPPVNTEAFF
cdr3_nt: TGTGCCAGCTCACCACCAGTGAACACTGAAGCTTTCTTT

j_call: TRBJ1-4
d_call: TRBD1
v_call: TRBV15
cdr3_aa: CATSRDRVQFEKLFF
cdr3_nt: TGTGCCACCAGCAGGGACAGGGTGCAGTTTGAAAAACTGTTTTTT

j_call: TRBJ1-4
d_call: TRBD1
v_call: TRBV3-1/TRBV3-2
cdr3_aa: CASSPFGTATLRATNEKLFF
cdr3_nt: TGTGCCAGCAGCCCCTTTGGGACAGCGACCTTGAGGGCAACTAATGAAAAACTGTTTTTT

j_call: TRBJ1-1
d_call: NA
v_call: TRBV29-1
cdr3_aa: CSVEGGRENTEAFF
cdr3_nt: TGCAGCGTTGAAGGGGGCAGAGAGAACACTGAAGCTTTCTTT

j_call: TRBJ2-3
d_call: TRBD2
v_call: TRBV7-2
cdr3_aa: CASSLPGGGTDTQYF
cdr3_nt: TGTGCCAGCAGCTTACCGGGGGGGGGCACAGATACGCAGTATTTT

j_call: TRBJ1-3
d_call: NA
v_call: TRBV1
cdr3_aa: CTSSLTGASGNTIYF
cdr3_nt: TGCACCAGCAGCCTGACAGGCGCCTCTGGAAACACCATATATTTT

j_call: TRBJ2-1
d_call: NA
v_call: TRBV11-2
cdr3_aa: CASRSRGGGHLSSYNEQFF
cdr3_nt: TGTGCCAGCAGATCCAGGGGCGGGGGCCACCTGAGCTCCTACAATGAGCAGTTCTTC

j_call: TRBJ1-1
d_call: NA
v_call: TRBV6-5
cdr3_aa: CASSYSAGGGVAFF
cdr3_nt: TGTGCCAGCAGTTACTCAGCCGGGGGCGGAGTGGCTTTCTTT

j_call: TRBJ2-5
d_call: NA
v_call: TRBV28
cdr3_aa: CASSLSPGRETQYF
cdr3_nt: TGTGCCAGCAGTTTATCCCCTGGGAGAGAGACCCAGTACTTC

j_call: TRBJ2-7
d_call: NA
v_call: TRBV27
cdr3_aa: CASSPNSYEQYF
cdr3_nt: TGTGCCAGCAGTCCAAACTCCTACGAGCAGTACTTC

j_call: TRBJ1-4
d_call: NA
v_call: TRBV6-5
cdr3_aa: CASSYRRSATNEKLFF
cdr3_nt: TGTGCCAGCAGTTACCGGCGGAGTGCTACTAATGAAAAACTGTTTTTT